Sequencing of this T cell receptor (beta chain) was carried out in a study of blood T cells in healthy people across ages. In the study overall: Researchers report that template switching captured about one barcoded beta molecule per two T cells.

Only a few counts were recorded for this clonotype. The antigen is unknown. Donors were systemically healthy Caucasian individuals from Russia aged roughly 6 to 90 years. Study-wide results and limits: The study found more naive CD4+ cells and higher diversity in long-lived than aged donors.

Through a sample-barcoded 5' primer and a J-beta primer mix, a second PCR was run for roughly 7 to 11 cycles. From the 5' RACE reads, TCRdb called clonotypes with MiXCR, one entry per CDR3 protein. The table includes around 1.5 million distinct CDR3 sequences, roughly 32% detected once. The germline gives CDR1 SEHNR, CDR2 FQNEAQ (reference sequence). The CDR3 loop spans 16 amino acids. The V end was cut by 5 bases, the J end by 0 bases, with 16 bases between. This clonotype originated in a woman aged 25 to 39 in good health. Material for sequencing was blood. The rearrangement joins TRBV7-9 to TRBJ1-2; D unresolved. Written as DNA, the CDR3 is TGTGCCAGCAGCCACCTGGCAGTACAAGCTAACTATGGCTACACCTTC. Amino acids: CASSHLAVQANYGYTF.